This is a list of T cell receptor beta chains from one sample in a study of sequential checkpoint blockade in melanoma. The data were produced by immunoSEQ multiplex PCR, yet TCRdb's version contains in-frame clones alone and is incomplete. The repertoire includes under 25,000 clones, approximately 78% of them detected once, and 11% sits in the top ten. The specimen comprised CD8+ T cells sorted from blood (inferred from file names), sampled from a patient given nivolumab and ipilimumab in sequence. The source is a human donor with melanoma. CDR3s include the opening cysteine and the closing phenylalanine or tryptophan. D genes are given only for firm matches. The size of a clone is reported for some rows only, either as once, few or many, or as a class for expanded clones.

abundance	j_gene	len	d_gene	v_gene	CDR3aa	CDR3nt
few	TRBJ2-1	16	TRBD2	TRBV9	CASSVSGRALYNEQFF	TGTGCCAGCAGCGTTAGCGGGAGGGCCTTATACAATGAGCAGTTCTTC
-	TRBJ2-3	15	-	TRBV21-1	CASRKSTGWPDTQYF	TGTGCCAGCAGAAAAAGTACAGGGTGGCCAGATACGCAGTATTTT
once	TRBJ2-5	15	-	TRBV29-1	CSGLVSGVAVETQYF	TGCAGCGGGCTCGTGTCGGGGGTGGCGGTTGAGACCCAGTACTTC
once	TRBJ1-2	12	TRBD1	TRBV5-6	CASSPDRAVYTF	TGTGCCAGCAGCCCTGACAGGGCGGTCTACACCTTC
-	TRBJ1-4	14	TRBD1	TRBV2	CASSGGQGLEKLFF	TGTGCCAGCAGTGGCGGACAGGGCCTTGAAAAACTGTTTTTT
-	TRBJ2-1	18	TRBD2	TRBV9	CASSTRTSGSPRDNEQFF	TGTGCCAGCAGCACCCGGACTAGCGGGAGCCCCAGGGACAATGAGCAGTTCTTC
-	TRBJ2-5	14	-	TRBV2	CASSSTGFQETQYF	TGTGCCAGCAGCTCGACAGGTTTCCAAGAGACCCAGTACTTC
-	TRBJ2-1	15	TRBD2	TRBV13	CASSLASGTLNEQFF	TGTGCCAGCAGCTTAGCTAGCGGGACGTTAAATGAGCAGTTCTTC
-	TRBJ2-4	15	-	TRBV28	CASSFETQGGDIQYF	TGTGCCAGCAGTTTTGAGACACAGGGAGGGGACATTCAGTACTTC
-	TRBJ2-5	16	TRBD2	TRBV18	CASSPGALAGQETQYF	TGTGCCAGCTCACCAGGCGCGCTAGCGGGCCAAGAGACCCAGTACTTC
-	TRBJ1-3	15	-	TRBV27	CASSTLGGRRNTIYF	TGTGCCAGCAGTACTCTCGGGGGGCGGCGAAACACCATATATTTT
-	TRBJ1-5	17	-	TRBV6-1	CASSDGLGGSSNQPQHF	TGTGCCAGCAGTGACGGGTTAGGTGGCAGTAGCAATCAGCCCCAGCATTTT
-	TRBJ1-2	13	TRBD1	TRBV19	CASNDRVDYGYTF	TGTGCCAGTAATGACAGGGTAGACTATGGCTACACCTTC
-	TRBJ2-7	19	TRBD2	TRBV28	CASSRGAGGRIKGGDEQYF	TGTGCCAGCAGTCGAGGCGCGGGAGGGCGGATTAAAGGAGGCGACGAGCAGTACTTC
-	TRBJ1-5	12	-	TRBV6-1	CASSEEGRPQHF	TGTGCCAGCAGTGAAGAGGGGCGGCCCCAGCATTTT
-	TRBJ2-5	15	TRBD1	TRBV23-1	CASSKDRGVWETQYF	TGCGCCAGCAGCAAGGACAGGGGTGTTTGGGAGACCCAGTACTTC
-	TRBJ2-7	13	TRBD1	TRBV9	CARPGQGPHEQYF	TGTGCCAGACCGGGACAGGGGCCCCACGAGCAGTACTTC
-	TRBJ1-1	18	-	TRBV27	CASSSAATDTIAGTEAFF	TGTGCCAGCAGTTCAGCCGCGACAGATACGATAGCCGGCACTGAAGCTTTCTTT
-	TRBJ2-5	14	-	TRBV5-1	CASRPLTGGKTQYF	TGCGCCAGCAGACCCTTGACAGGCGGAAAGACCCAGTACTTC
-	TRBJ2-7	15	TRBD1	TRBV6-5	CASSYGTGAPYEQYF	TGTGCCAGCAGTTACGGGACAGGGGCCCCCTACGAGCAGTACTTC
few	TRBJ1-2	14	-	TRBV30	CAWTGTPHVYGYTF	TGTGCCTGGACGGGAACACCCCACGTCTATGGCTACACCTTC
-	TRBJ1-6	15	-	TRBV28	CASTFGDTHNSPLHF	TGTGCCAGCACCTTCGGGGACACACATAATTCACCCCTCCACTTT
-	TRBJ2-1	16	TRBD2	TRBV7-6	CASSQGGRELYNEQFF	TGTGCCAGCAGCCAGGGAGGGCGGGAACTATACAATGAGCAGTTCTTC
few	TRBJ2-1	15	-	TRBV6-1	CASKGQRDSYNEQFF	TGTGCCAGCAAAGGACAGCGGGACTCCTACAATGAGCAGTTCTTC
-	TRBJ2-7	18	TRBD2	TRBV28	CASRGGRTSGPSSYEQYF	TGTGCCAGCAGAGGCGGGCGGACTAGCGGGCCGAGCTCCTACGAGCAGTACTTC
-	TRBJ1-2	18	-	TRBV27	CASSSLGFRGQGSDGYTF	TGTGCCAGCAGTTCTCTTGGATTTCGAGGGCAGGGGAGTGATGGCTACACCTTC
-	TRBJ2-2	18	TRBD2	TRBV4-3	CASSQEPTSGRVTGELFF	TGCGCCAGCAGCCAGGAACCTACTAGCGGGAGGGTCACCGGGGAGCTGTTTTTT
-	TRBJ2-5	15	-	TRBV5-1	CASSPGNTPGETQYF	TGCGCCAGCAGCCCGGGGAATACCCCGGGGGAGACCCAGTACTTC
-	TRBJ1-5	18	TRBD1	TRBV7-2	CASSLVRGGQGRNQPQHF	TGTGCCAGCAGCTTAGTGAGAGGGGGACAGGGCAGGAATCAGCCCCAGCATTTT
-	TRBJ2-1	16	TRBD2	TRBV6-1	CASSETSGSSYNEQFF	TGTGCCAGCAGTGAGACTAGCGGGAGCTCCTACAATGAGCAGTTCTTC
-	TRBJ2-2	16	TRBD2	TRBV27	CASRKTSGRNTGELFF	TGTGCCAGCAGAAAGACTAGCGGGAGAAACACCGGGGAGCTGTTTTTT